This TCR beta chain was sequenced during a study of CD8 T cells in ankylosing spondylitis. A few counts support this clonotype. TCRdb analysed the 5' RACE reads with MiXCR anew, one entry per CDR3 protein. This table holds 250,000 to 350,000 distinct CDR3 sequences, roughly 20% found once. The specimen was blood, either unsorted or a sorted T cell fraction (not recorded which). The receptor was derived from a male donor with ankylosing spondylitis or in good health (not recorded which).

CDR3 nucleotide sequence: TGCGCCAGCAGCCATGGGGGAACCAGCACAGATACGCAGTATTTT. It yields the protein CASSHGGTSTDTQYF. The chain carries TRBV4-1 and TRBJ2-3; tentatively, D is TRBD1 or TRBD2 (5 bases each). Between the trimmed V and J ends, which lost 3 bases and 0 bases, there was a span of 10 bases. Looked up from germline, CDR1 is MGHRA and CDR2 is YSYEKL. CDR3 size: 15 residues.